This is a list of T cell receptor beta chains from one sample in a study of CXCR3-negative and CXCR3-positive naive CD8 T cells. TCRdb re-analyzed the 5' RACE reads; it lists each CDR3 protein once, without DNA. The listing contains approximately 58,000 distinct CDR3 sequences. Source material: naive CXCR3- CD8+ T cells from blood. These receptors were taken from a human donor in good health. Some clones in this sample may be carry-over from other donors' samples. CDR3s include the opening cysteine and the closing phenylalanine or tryptophan. Each record gives: V gene, J gene, CDR3 protein.

V: TRBV2
J: TRBJ2-3
CDR3: CASSERWLTDTQYF

V: TRBV5-1
J: TRBJ2-2
CDR3: CASSLAGDGELFF

V: TRBV3-1
J: TRBJ2-7
CDR3: CASSHAQGSYEQYF

V: TRBV12-3/TRBV12-4
J: TRBJ2-7
CDR3: CASSSGLADNSYEQYF

V: TRBV27
J: TRBJ1-2
CDR3: CASSLGRNYGYTF

V: TRBV29-1
J: TRBJ2-1
CDR3: CSVEPSSSYNEQFF

V: TRBV6-2/TRBV6-3
J: TRBJ2-3
CDR3: CASSYGGGASDTQYF

V: TRBV5-5
J: TRBJ2-5
CDR3: CASTLGGGETQYF

V: TRBV28
J: TRBJ2-5
CDR3: CASALGQLVYQETQYF

V: TRBV4-3
J: TRBJ2-1
CDR3: CASSQDSLAGNEQFF

V: TRBV5-1
J: TRBJ2-7
CDR3: CASSSLGELENHEQYF

V: TRBV6-5
J: TRBJ2-2
CDR3: CASTPGRGDYTGELFF

V: TRBV29-1
J: TRBJ2-1
CDR3: CSTGGASSYNEQFF

V: TRBV11-2
J: TRBJ2-1
CDR3: CASSFSGGPSYNEQFF

V: TRBV18
J: TRBJ2-3
CDR3: CASSPSTDTQYF

V: TRBV21-1
J: TRBJ1-1
CDR3: CASSKALRLVRAKNTEAFF

V: TRBV7-2
J: TRBJ2-6
CDR3: CASSLDYRVSGANVLTF

V: TRBV5-8
J: TRBJ2-1
CDR3: CASSLAIWEQFF

V: TRBV29-1
J: TRBJ2-6
CDR3: CSVAGSNSGANVLTF

V: TRBV20-1
J: TRBJ1-1
CDR3: CSAREAGTDTEAFF

V: TRBV7-2
J: TRBJ2-7
CDR3: CASSYYGPTGGYEQYF

V: TRBV27
J: TRBJ2-2
CDR3: CASSSGLATAGRELFF

V: TRBV7-9
J: TRBJ2-7
CDR3: CASSPGTVWEQYF

V: TRBV7-2
J: TRBJ1-5
CDR3: CASSLIGTDNQPQHF

V: TRBV29-1
J: TRBJ2-3
CDR3: CSVGASGSDTQYF

V: TRBV5-1
J: TRBJ2-2
CDR3: CASSRGSTGSDTGELFF

V: TRBV5-1
J: TRBJ1-2
CDR3: CASSLKAAEGGYGYTF

V: TRBV29-1
J: TRBJ2-7
CDR3: CSVRTGTYEQYF

V: TRBV4-3
J: TRBJ2-7
CDR3: CASSQDHITGTRGYEQYF

V: TRBV21-1
J: TRBJ1-5
CDR3: CASRYRTNQPQHF